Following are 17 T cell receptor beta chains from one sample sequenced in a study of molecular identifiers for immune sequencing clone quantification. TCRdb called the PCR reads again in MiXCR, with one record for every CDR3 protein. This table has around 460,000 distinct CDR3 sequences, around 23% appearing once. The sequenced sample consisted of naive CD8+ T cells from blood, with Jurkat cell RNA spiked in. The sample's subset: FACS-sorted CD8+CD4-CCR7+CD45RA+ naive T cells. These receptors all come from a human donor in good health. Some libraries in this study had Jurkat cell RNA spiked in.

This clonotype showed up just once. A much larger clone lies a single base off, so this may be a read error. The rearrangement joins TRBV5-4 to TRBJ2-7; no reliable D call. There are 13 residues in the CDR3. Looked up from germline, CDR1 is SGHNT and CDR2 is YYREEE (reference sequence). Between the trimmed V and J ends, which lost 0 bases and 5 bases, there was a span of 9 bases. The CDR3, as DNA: TGTGCCAGCAGCTTGGTGGGGTCAGACGAGCAGTACTTC. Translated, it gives CASSLVGSDEQYF.

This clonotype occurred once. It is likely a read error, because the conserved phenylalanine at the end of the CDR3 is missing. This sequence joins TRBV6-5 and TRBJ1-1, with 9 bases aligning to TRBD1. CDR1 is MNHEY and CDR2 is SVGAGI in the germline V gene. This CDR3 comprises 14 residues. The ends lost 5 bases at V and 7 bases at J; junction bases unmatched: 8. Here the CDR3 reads CASSIGTGRGEAFY. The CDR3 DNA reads TGTGCCAGCAGTATCGGGACAGGGAGGGGTGAAGCTTTCTAT.

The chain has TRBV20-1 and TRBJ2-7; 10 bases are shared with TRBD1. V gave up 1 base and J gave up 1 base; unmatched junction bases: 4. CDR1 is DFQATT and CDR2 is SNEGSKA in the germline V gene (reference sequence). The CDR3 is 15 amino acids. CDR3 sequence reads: CSARVRDRGSYEQYF. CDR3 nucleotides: TGCAGTGCTAGAGTCCGGGACAGGGGATCCTACGAGCAGTACTTC.

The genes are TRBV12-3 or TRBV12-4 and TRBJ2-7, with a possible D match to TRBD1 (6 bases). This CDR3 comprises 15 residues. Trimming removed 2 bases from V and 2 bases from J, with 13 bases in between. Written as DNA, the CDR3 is TGTGCCAGCAGTTTACGGGACATTACGGCCTACGAGCAGTACTTC. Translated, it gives CASSLRDITAYEQYF.

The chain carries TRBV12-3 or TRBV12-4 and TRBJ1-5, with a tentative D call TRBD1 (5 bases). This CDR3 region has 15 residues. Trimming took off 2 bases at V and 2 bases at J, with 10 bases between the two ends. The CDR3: CASSLMGPGNQPQHF. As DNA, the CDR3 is TGTGCCAGCAGTTTAATGGGGCCGGGCAATCAGCCCCAGCATTTT.

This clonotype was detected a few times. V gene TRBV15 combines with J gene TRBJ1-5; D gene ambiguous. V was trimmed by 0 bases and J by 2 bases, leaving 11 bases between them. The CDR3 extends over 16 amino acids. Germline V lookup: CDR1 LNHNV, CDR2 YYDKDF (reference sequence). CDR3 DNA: TGTGCCACCAGCAGAGAGTCGGTATCTGGCAATCAGCCCCAGCATTTT. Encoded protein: CATSRESVSGNQPQHF.

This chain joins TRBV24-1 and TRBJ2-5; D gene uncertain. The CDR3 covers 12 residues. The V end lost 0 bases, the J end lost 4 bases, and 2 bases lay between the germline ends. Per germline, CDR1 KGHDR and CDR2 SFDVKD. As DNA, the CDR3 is TGTGCCACCAGTGATTTGGTAGAGACCCAGTACTTC. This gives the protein CATSDLVETQYF.

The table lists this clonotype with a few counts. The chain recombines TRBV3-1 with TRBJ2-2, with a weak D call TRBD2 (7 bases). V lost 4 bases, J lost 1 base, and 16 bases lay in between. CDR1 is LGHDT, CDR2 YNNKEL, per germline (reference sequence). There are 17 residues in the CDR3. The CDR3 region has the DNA TGTGCCAGCAGCCCTTCCCAAGGGGGGGGGAACACCGGGGAGCTGTTTTTT. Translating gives CASSPSQGGGNTGELFF. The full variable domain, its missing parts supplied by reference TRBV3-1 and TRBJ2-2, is DTAVSQTPKYLVTQMGNDKSIKCEQNLGHDTMYWYKQDSKKFLKIMFSYNNKELIINETVPNRFSPKSPDKAHLNLHINSLELGDSAVYFCASSPSQGGGNTGELFFGEGSRLTVL.

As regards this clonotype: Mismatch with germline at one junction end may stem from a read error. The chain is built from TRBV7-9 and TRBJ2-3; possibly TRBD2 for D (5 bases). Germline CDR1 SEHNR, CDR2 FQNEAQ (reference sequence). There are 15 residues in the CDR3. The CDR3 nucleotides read TGTGCCAGCACCCGGGAAGGCCCCGTGAGAGATACACAGTATTTT. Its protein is CASTREGPVRDTQYF. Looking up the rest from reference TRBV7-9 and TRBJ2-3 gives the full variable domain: DTGVSQNPRHKITKRGQNVTFRCDPISEHNRLYWYRQTLGQGPEFLTYFQNEAQLEKSRLLSDRFSAERPKGSFSTLEIQRTEQGDSAMYLCASTREGPVRDTQYFGPGTRLTVL.

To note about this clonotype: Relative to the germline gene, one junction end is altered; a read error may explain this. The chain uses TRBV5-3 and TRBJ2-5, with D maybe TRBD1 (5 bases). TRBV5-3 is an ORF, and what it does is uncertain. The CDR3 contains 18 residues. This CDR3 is CASSLAFELWTTQEPQYF. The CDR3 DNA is TGTGCCAGCAGCTTGGCGTTTGAGTTGTGGACAACTCAAGAGCCCCAGTACTTC.

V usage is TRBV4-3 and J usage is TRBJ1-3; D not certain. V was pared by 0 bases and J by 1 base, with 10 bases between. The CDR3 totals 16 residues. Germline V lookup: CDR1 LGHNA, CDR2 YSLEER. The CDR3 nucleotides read TGCGCCAGCAGCCAAGATCGCTCCAGTTCTGGAAACACCATATATTTT. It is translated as CASSQDRSSSGNTIYF.

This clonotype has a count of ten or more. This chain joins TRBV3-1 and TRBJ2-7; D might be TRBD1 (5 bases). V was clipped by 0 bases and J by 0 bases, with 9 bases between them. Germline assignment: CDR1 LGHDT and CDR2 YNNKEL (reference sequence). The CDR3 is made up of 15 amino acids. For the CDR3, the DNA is TGTGCCAGCAGCCAAGAAGAAGACAGCTCCTACGAGCAGTACTTC. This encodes CASSQEEDSSYEQYF.

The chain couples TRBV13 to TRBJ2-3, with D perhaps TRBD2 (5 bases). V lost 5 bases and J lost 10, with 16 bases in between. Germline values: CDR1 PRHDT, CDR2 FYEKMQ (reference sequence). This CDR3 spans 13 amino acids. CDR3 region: CASSGEITRAQYF. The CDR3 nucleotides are TGTGCCAGCAGCGGGGAAATCACGAGGGCGCAGTATTTT.

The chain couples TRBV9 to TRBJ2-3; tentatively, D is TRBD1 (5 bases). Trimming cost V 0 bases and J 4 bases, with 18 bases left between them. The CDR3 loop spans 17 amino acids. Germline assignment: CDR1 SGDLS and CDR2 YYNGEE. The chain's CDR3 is CASSVALETTGPDTQYF. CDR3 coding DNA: TGTGCCAGCAGCGTAGCCCTCGAAACCACAGGTCCAGATACGCAGTATTTT.

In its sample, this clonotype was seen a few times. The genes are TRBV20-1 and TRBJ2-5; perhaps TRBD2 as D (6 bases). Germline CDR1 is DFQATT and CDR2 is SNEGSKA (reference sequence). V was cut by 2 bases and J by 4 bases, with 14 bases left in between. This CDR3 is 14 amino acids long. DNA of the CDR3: TGCAGTGCTAGAATGTCGGGGGTTTCAGAGACCCAGTACTTC. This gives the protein CSARMSGVSETQYF.

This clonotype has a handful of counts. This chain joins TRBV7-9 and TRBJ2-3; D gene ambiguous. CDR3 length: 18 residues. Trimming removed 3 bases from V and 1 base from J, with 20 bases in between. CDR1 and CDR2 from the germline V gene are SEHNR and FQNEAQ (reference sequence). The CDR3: CASSFSRLMAERTDTQYF. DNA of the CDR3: TGTGCCAGCAGCTTTAGCCGGCTTATGGCAGAACGCACAGATACGCAGTATTTT.

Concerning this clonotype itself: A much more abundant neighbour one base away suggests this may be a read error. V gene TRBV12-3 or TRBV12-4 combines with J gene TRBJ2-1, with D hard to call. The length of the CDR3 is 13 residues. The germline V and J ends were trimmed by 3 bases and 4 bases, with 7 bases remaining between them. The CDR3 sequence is CASSFYSYNEQFF. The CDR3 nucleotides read TGTGCCAGCAGTTTCTACAGTTACAATGAGCAGTTCTTC.